These T cell receptor beta chains were read from a single sample in a study of cytomegalovirus exposure and HLA in healthy donors. Libraries were prepared by immunoSEQ multiplex PCR; TCRdb keeps only in-frame clonotypes and omits some of them. The sample records 170,000 or so clones, roughly 83% being singletons. Sequenced: PBMCs. These receptors were taken from a boy aged 2 to 10 in good health and CMV-seronegative. Both conserved end residues are part of each CDR3. Each record gives: V gene, J gene, CDR3 length, CDR3 protein.

V: TRBV5-1; J: TRBJ2-7; length: 15; CDR3: CASSLGPGDPYEQYF
V: TRBV27; J: TRBJ2-3; length: 14; CDR3: CASSLERSTDTQYF
V: TRBV19; J: TRBJ1-2; length: 14; CDR3: CASSINRGRDGYTF
V: TRBV25-1; J: TRBJ1-2; length: 14; CDR3: CASSEMGQDYGYTF
V: TRBV2; J: TRBJ2-1; length: 18; CDR3: CASSRTSGSVNPYNEQFF
V: TRBV20-1; J: TRBJ2-7; length: 11; CDR3: CSARYSYEQYF
V: TRBV19; J: TRBJ2-3; length: 20; CDR3: CASSVPGLAGPTWCTDTQYF
V: TRBV5-1; J: TRBJ2-1; length: 13; CDR3: CASSLVGAGEQFF
V: TRBV29-1; J: TRBJ1-2; length: 14; CDR3: CSVHGTPANYGYTF
V: TRBV7-2; J: TRBJ1-2; length: 13; CDR3: CASSDRQGYGYTF
V: TRBV29-1; J: TRBJ2-7; length: 13; CDR3: CSVGTVEAYEQYF
V: TRBV19; J: TRBJ1-5; length: 14; CDR3: CATSDRGQVQPQHF
V: TRBV9; J: TRBJ2-6; length: 19; CDR3: CASSPTPETGGAGANVLTF
V: TRBV18; J: TRBJ2-7; length: 14; CDR3: CASSPQPSSYEQYF
V: TRBV7-9; J: TRBJ2-2; length: 17; CDR3: CASSSMTGSGFTGELFF
V: TRBV5-4; J: TRBJ2-7; length: 16; CDR3: CASSIGTSGNSYERYF
V: TRBV7-8; J: TRBJ2-7; length: 18; CDR3: CASSLGLAGSVSAYEQYF
V: TRBV5-1; J: TRBJ1-1; length: 13; CDR3: CASSSGDRAPHSF
V: TRBV2; J: TRBJ2-1; length: 20; CDR3: CASSEPGLAGGPFPHNEQFF
V: TRBV7-6; J: TRBJ1-3; length: 16; CDR3: CASSLGPGKTGNTIYF
V: TRBV27; J: TRBJ1-1; length: 13; CDR3: CASSRGEGTEAFF
V: TRBV28; J: TRBJ2-7; length: 17; CDR3: CASSRPPGLAGGSEQYF
V: TRBV29-1; J: TRBJ1-1; length: 16; CDR3: CSVEDPTSVGNTEAFF
V: TRBV10-1; J: TRBJ2-7; length: 15; CDR3: CASSESSGRPYEQYF
V: TRBV5-1; J: TRBJ2-2; length: 15; CDR3: CASSLEDSTTGELFF
V: TRBV19; J: TRBJ2-5; length: 14; CDR3: CASSPGQGQETQYF
V: TRBV4-2; J: TRBJ2-1; length: 14; CDR3: CASSQSRAYNEQFF
V: TRBV5-1; J: TRBJ2-4; length: 15; CDR3: CASSFKGGTENIQYF
V: TRBV7-3; J: TRBJ2-3; length: 17; CDR3: CASSLSGLAGVPDTQYF
V: TRBV6-5; J: TRBJ1-2; length: 12; CDR3: CASSREGDGYTF
V: TRBV7-8; J: TRBJ2-7; length: 14; CDR3: CASSSREGRWEQYF
V: TRBV5-6; J: TRBJ2-1; length: 16; CDR3: CASCAGHLSSGREQFF
V: TRBV4-2; J: TRBJ2-3; length: 17; CDR3: CASSPKRLAGRADTQYF
V: TRBV13; J: .; length: 14; CDR3: CASSGRGSIYEQYF
V: TRBV19; J: TRBJ2-1; length: 13; CDR3: CASSSHQVNEQFF
V: TRBV6-5; J: TRBJ2-7; length: 14; CDR3: CASSSQGVPYEQYF
V: TRBV19; J: TRBJ1-1; length: 16; CDR3: CASSMGIKGTYTEAFF
V: TRBV5-1; J: TRBJ1-2; length: 14; CDR3: CASSLVGGSRGYTF
V: TRBV10-2; J: TRBJ1-2; length: 13; CDR3: CASSESTRSGYTF
V: TRBV6-1; J: TRBJ2-7; length: 15; CDR3: CASSLGQGVAYEQYF
V: TRBV12-5; J: TRBJ2-2; length: 13; CDR3: CASGLELTGELFF
V: TRBV28; J: TRBJ2-2; length: 14; CDR3: CASSLGRNTGELFF
V: TRBV27; J: TRBJ2-2; length: 14; CDR3: CASSKGENTGELFF
V: TRBV10-1; J: TRBJ1-5; length: 13; CDR3: CASGHRGNQPQHF
V: TRBV6-6; J: TRBJ1-2; length: 14; CDR3: CASSYQAGRNGYTF
V: TRBV11-3; J: TRBJ2-7; length: 13; CDR3: CASSLRQGYEQYF
V: TRBV9; J: TRBJ2-2; length: 13; CDR3: CASSVVMSGELFF
V: TRBV9; J: TRBJ2-5; length: 16; CDR3: CASSVDSSGFQETQYF
V: TRBV5-6; J: TRBJ1-1; length: 13; CDR3: CASSRQRNTEAFF
V: TRBV27; J: TRBJ1-1; length: 13; CDR3: CASSLRGNTEAFF
V: TRBV7-2; J: TRBJ2-7; length: 14; CDR3: CASSSTRGSYEQYF
V: TRBV5-4; J: TRBJ2-7; length: 15; CDR3: CASSDLKGLTYEQYF
V: TRBV9; J: TRBJ1-2; length: 18; CDR3: CASSVDVEGGQTFYGYTF
V: TRBV4-1; J: TRBJ1-4; length: 14; CDR3: CASSQVTRSMKLFF
V: TRBV20-1; J: TRBJ2-7; length: 11; CDR3: CSAESTDEQYF